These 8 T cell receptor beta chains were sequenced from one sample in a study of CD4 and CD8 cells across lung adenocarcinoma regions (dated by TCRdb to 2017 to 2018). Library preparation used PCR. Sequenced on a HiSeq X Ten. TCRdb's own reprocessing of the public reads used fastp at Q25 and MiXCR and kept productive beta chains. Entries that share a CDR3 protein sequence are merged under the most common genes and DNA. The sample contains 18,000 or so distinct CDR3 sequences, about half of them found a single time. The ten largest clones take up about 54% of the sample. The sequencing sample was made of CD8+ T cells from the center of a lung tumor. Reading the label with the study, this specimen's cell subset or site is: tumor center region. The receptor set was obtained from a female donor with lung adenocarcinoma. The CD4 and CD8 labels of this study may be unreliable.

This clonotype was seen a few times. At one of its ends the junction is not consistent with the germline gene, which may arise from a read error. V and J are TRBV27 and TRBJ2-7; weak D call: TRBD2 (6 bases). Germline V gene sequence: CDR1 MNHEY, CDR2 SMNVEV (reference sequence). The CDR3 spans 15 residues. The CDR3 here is CASSLRQGLSYEQYF. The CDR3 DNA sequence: TGTGCCAGCAGTTTACGGCAGGGACTCTCCTACGAGCAGTACTTT.

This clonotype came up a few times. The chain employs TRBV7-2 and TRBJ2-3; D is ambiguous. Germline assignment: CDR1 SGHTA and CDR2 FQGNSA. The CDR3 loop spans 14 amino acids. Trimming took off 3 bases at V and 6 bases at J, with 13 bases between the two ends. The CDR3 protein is CASSFSPVSDTQYF. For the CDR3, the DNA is TGTGCCAGCAGCTTTTCTCCAGTCTCTGATACGCAGTATTTT.

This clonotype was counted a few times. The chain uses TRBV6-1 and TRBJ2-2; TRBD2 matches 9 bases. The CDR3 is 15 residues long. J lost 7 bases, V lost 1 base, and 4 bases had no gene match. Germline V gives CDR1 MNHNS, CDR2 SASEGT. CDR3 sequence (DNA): TGTGCCAGCAGTGAAGTGCGGGAGGGGGGCGGGGAGCTGTTTTTT. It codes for CASSEVREGGGELFF.

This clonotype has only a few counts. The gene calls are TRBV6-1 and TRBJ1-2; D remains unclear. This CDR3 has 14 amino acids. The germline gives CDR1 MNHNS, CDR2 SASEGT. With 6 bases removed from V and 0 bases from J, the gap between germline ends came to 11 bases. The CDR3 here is CASSPVIANYGYTF. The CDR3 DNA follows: TGTGCCAGCAGCCCCGTGATAGCTAACTATGGCTACACCTTC.

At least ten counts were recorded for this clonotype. The DNA for the CDR3 is TGTGCCAGCAGTTTACCGCTAGCGGTCCAAGAGACCCAGTACTTC. The encoded protein is CASSLPLAVQETQYF. The chain employs TRBV12-3 or TRBV12-4 and TRBJ2-5, with 7 positions matching TRBD2. The CDR3 is 15 amino acids. Losses at the gene ends were 2 bases for V and 1 base for J; bases not matched to a gene: 4.

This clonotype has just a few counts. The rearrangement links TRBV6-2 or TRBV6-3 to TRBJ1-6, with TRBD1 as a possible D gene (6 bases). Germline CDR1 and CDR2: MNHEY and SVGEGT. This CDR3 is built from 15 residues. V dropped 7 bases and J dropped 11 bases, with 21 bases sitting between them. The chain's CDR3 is CASTHSGRGRAPLHF. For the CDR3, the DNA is TGTGCCAGCACCCACTCCGGCAGGGGTCGGGCACCCCTCCACTTT.

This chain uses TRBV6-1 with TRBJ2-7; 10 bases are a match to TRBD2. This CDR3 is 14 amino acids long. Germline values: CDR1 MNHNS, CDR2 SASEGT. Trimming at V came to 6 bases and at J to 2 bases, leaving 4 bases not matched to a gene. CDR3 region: CASSASGGTYEQYF. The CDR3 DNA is TGTGCCAGCAGCGCTAGCGGGGGCACCTACGAGCAGTACTTC.

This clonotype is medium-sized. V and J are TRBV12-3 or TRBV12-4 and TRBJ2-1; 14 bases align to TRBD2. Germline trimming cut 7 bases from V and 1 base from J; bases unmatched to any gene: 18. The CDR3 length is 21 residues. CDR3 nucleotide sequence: TGTGCCAGCACCGTGACTAGCGGGGGGGCGGGGCTATATTGGTCCTACAATGAGCAGTTCTTC. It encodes CASTVTSGGAGLYWSYNEQFF.